The 18 T cell receptor beta chains below all came from one sample that was sequenced in a study of OX40 agonist ivuxolimab in advanced cancers. Generated by immunoSEQ multiplex PCR, the TCRdb table keeps only in-frame clones and is missing some. The table lists tens of thousands of clones, 84% of them singletons. This specimen consisted of CD4+ or CD8+ T cells sorted from blood, obtained in a trial of the OX40 agonist ivuxolimab. These receptors came from an adult with an advanced solid tumor such as melanoma, head and neck, liver or kidney cancer.

V and J are TRBV7-2 and TRBJ1-2; D uncertain. V dropped 3 bases and J dropped 8 bases, with 19 bases sitting between them. The CDR3 has 15 residues. Germline V gene sequence: CDR1 SGHTA, CDR2 FQGNSA. The CDR3 DNA is TGTGCCAGCAGCTTTGGTCCCATCACCAATGAGGGCTACACCTTC. It specifies CASSFGPITNEGYTF.

The chain has TRBV2 and TRBJ1-6; D gene ambiguous. Trimming cost V 11 bases and J 7 bases, with 12 bases left between them. Germline-derived CDR1 and CDR2 are SNHLY and FYNNEI. The CDR3 loop spans 12 amino acids. As DNA, the CDR3 is TGTGCCGGCAAATTGGAGAATTCACCCCTCCACTTT. Its protein is CAGKLENSPLHF.

The chain has TRBV4-3 and TRBJ1-2; D remains unclear. Germline V gene data show CDR1 as LGHNA and CDR2 as YSLEER. V lost 1 base, J lost 13 bases, and 19 bases lay in between. CDR3 length: 14 amino acids. The CDR3 sequence: CASSQVEAASAPTF. In nucleotides, the CDR3 is TGCGCCAGCAGCCAAGTAGAGGCTGCTTCTGCTCCCACCTTC.

V gene TRBV9 combines with J gene TRBJ2-1; 8 bases fit TRBD2. Germline CDR1 and CDR2: SGDLS and YYNGEE. V shed 2 bases, J shed 6 bases, and the junction held 7 bases outside the gene matches. The CDR3 sequence is 15 residues long. CDR3 residues: CASSVSGGAFNEQFF. CDR3 bases: TGTGCCAGCAGCGTCTCCGGGGGGGCTTTCAATGAGCAGTTCTTC. Filled out from reference TRBV9 and TRBJ2-1, the complete variable domain reads DSGVTQTPKHLITATGQRVTLRCSPRSGDLSVYWYQQSLDQGLQFLIQYYNGEERAKGNILERFSAQQFPDLHSELNLSSLELGDSALYFCASSVSGGAFNEQFFGPGTRLTVL.

This chain uses TRBV5-6 with TRBJ1-4; D unclear. This CDR3 contains 16 residues. V shed 1 base and J shed 5 bases, with 15 bases lying between them. Germline V CDR1 and CDR2: SGHDT, YYEEEE. As DNA, the CDR3 is TGTGCCAGCAGCTTGATTTTCGGGGATGGGAATGAAAAACTGTTTTTT. This translates into CASSLIFGDGNEKLFF.

In this sample, this clone turned up a few times. The V and J genes are TRBV4-3 and TRBJ2-1, with 10 bases matching TRBD2. The CDR3 spans 14 residues. From germline, CDR1 is LGHNA and CDR2 YSLEER. The J segment lost 8 bases and the V segment lost 4 bases, leaving 5 bases of the junction unmatched. DNA for the CDR3: TGCGCCAGCAGCCTAAGCGGGGGGGCCCATGAGCAGTTCTTC. It is translated as CASSLSGGAHEQFF.

This clone appeared a few times. The genes are TRBV2 and TRBJ1-5, with D perhaps TRBD1 (6 bases). CDR1 and CDR2 from the germline V gene are SNHLY and FYNNEI. The CDR3 is made up of 16 amino acids. The V and J ends lost 3 bases and 5 bases respectively, with 17 bases between them. The CDR3 protein is CASSDGTPNGDQPQHF. The DNA for the CDR3 is TGTGCCAGCAGTGATGGGACACCCAACGGGGATCAGCCCCAGCATTTT.

The chain employs TRBV7-2 and TRBJ2-7; 7 positions match TRBD2. The length of the CDR3 is 14 residues. The V gene's germline CDR1 is SGHTA and CDR2 FQGNSA. V lost 8 bases and J lost 0; bases outside the gene matches: 7. CDR3 nucleotide sequence: TGTGCCAGCGGAAGCGGGGTGATCTCCTACGAGCAGTACTTC. It is translated as CASGSGVISYEQYF.

The gene calls are TRBV6-1 and TRBJ2-3; D gene ambiguous. Germline assignment: CDR1 MNHNS and CDR2 SASEGT. CDR3 length: 13 residues. The V end was cut by 2 bases, the J end by 1 base, with 4 bases between. Here the CDR3 DNA reads TGTGCCAGCAGTGAACAAGGCACAGATACGCAGTATTTT. Translation: CASSEQGTDTQYF.

The genes are TRBV18 and TRBJ2-1; TRBD2 is a possible D gene (5 bases). CDR3 length equals 14 residues. Germline CDR1 reads KGHSH; CDR2 reads LQKENI. Trimming pared 4 bases from V and 3 bases from J, leaving 10 bases between. CDR3 nucleotides: TGTGCCAGCTCACTAAGCGGATACTACAATGAGCAGTTCTTC. It specifies CASSLSGYYNEQFF.

The chain is built from TRBV6-1 and TRBJ2-2; no clear D. The CDR3 has 15 residues. The V end lost 1 base, the J end lost 6 bases, and 12 bases lay between the germline ends. Germline CDR1 reads MNHNS; CDR2 reads SASEGT. This chain's CDR3 is CASSEVSSHAGELFF. CDR3 nucleotide sequence: TGTGCCAGCAGTGAAGTTAGTAGCCATGCCGGGGAGCTGTTTTTT.

The chain links TRBV5-1 to TRBJ1-1; 7 nucleotides match TRBD1. The CDR3 sequence is 14 residues long. Germline values: CDR1 SGHRS, CDR2 YFSETQ. V lost 0 bases to trimming and J lost 7 bases; unmatched junction nucleotides: 6. CDR3 nucleotides: TGCGCCAGCAGCTTGGGACAGGGTCGGGATGAAGCTTTCTTT. This gives the protein CASSLGQGRDEAFF.

This chain connects TRBV19 to TRBJ1-5, with D unclear. Germline-derived CDR1 and CDR2 are LNHDA and SQIVND (reference sequence). The ends were cut back, 6 bases at V and 7 bases at J, with 13 bases in the middle. The CDR3 has 13 residues. CDR3 sequence: CASSPKTGQPQHF. In nucleotides, the CDR3 is TGTGCCAGTAGCCCGAAGACCGGGCAGCCCCAGCATTTT. Filled out from reference TRBV19 and TRBJ1-5, the complete variable domain reads DGGITQSPKYLFRKEGQNVTLSCEQNLNHDAMYWYRQDPGQGLRLIYYSQIVNDFQKGDIAEGYSVSREKKESFPLTVTSAQKNPTAFYLCASSPKTGQPQHFGDGTRLSIL.

This clone came up a few times. This sequence joins TRBV6-5 and TRBJ2-1; D unresolved. The CDR3 sequence is 11 residues long. V was trimmed by 4 bases and J by 5 bases, leaving 3 bases between them. Germline CDR1 is MNHEY and CDR2 is SVGAGI. The CDR3 bases are TGTGCCAGCAGTTGGAACAATGAGCAGTTCTTC. As protein: CASSWNNEQFF.

This clone has a single count. The rearrangement links TRBV7-2 to TRBJ1-1, with TRBD1 matching over 7 bases. Trimming at V came to 2 bases and at J to 10 bases, leaving 7 bases not matched to a gene. The CDR3 is made up of 13 amino acids. Germline values: CDR1 SGHTA, CDR2 FQGNSA. In DNA, the CDR3 is TGTGCCAGCAGCTTAAGGCAGGGGGTGGGAGCTTTCTTT. It translates to CASSLRQGVGAFF.

The chain joins TRBV21-1 to TRBJ2-2; no check of the table's D call, TRBD1, against the DNA was made. TRBV21-1 is a pseudogene segment. The CDR3 covers 19 residues. This CDR3 reads CASSKSADRTGGNTGELFF. The CDR3 coding sequence is TGTGCCAGCAGCAAAAGTGCGGATAGGACAGGGGGGAACACCGGGGAGCTGTTTTTT.

J is TRBJ1-1 and V is TRBV12-5; D is unresolved. CDR1 is LGHNT and CDR2 is FRNRAP in the germline V gene. The CDR3 consists of 13 residues. V gave up 3 bases and J gave up 0 bases, with 5 bases separating them. CDR3 DNA: TGTGCTAGTGGTTTTGCAGTGAACACTGAAGCTTTCTTT. It codes for CASGFAVNTEAFF.

This chain connects TRBV5-4 to TRBJ2-5, with a weak D call TRBD1 (5 bases). Deletions cut 1 base from V and 5 bases from J, with 15 bases between. Germline V CDR1 and CDR2: SGHNT, YYREEE (reference sequence). The CDR3 length is 15 residues. The chain's CDR3 is CASSLSTPKGETQYF. CDR3 nucleotides: TGTGCCAGCAGCTTGTCAACCCCCAAGGGGGAGACCCAGTACTTC.